This TCR delta chain is drawn from a study of intestinal T cells in coeliac disease. Study context: TRG cohort coeliac patients averaged 16.0 years; controls averaged approximately 55. Raised anti-tissue transglutaminase antibodies occurred in all TRD coeliac patients only.

As for this clone: No antigen is known for it.

Using 150 ng of biopsy DNA, TRD was amplified in bulk with BIOMED-2 primers. TCRdb reprocessed the multiplex PCR reads using CATT. The sample contains some 200 delta-chain clones, roughly 72% of which appear only once. Whole-study results and caveats: TRD kmer-based clustering correctly classified all 20 or so biopsies in training, with reported leave-one-out accuracy of about 91%. PCR duplicates were indistinguishable from repeated CDR3 amino acid sequences.

For each case, the template was genomic DNA from ten roughly 5-µm formalin-fixed paraffin-embedded scrolls. The J segment lost 0 bases and the V segment lost 2 bases, leaving 11 bases of the junction unmatched. The germline gives CDR1 TSWWSYY, CDR2 QGS. The CDR3 has 19 residues. The TCR comes from a human donor with celiac disease. The sample comprised a duodenal biopsy. The chain has TRDV1 and TRDJ1, with 11 bases aligning to TRDD3. The CDR3, as DNA: TGTGCTCTTGGGGAAAAGGGGTGGGGGATACGCCCTTACACCGATAAACTCATCTTT. Encoded protein: CALGEKGWGIRPYTDKLIF.